Each of the 8 T cell receptor beta chains below was sequenced from the same sample in a study of blood T cell repertoires in COVID-19. Some clones are missing from TCRdb's copy, which holds only in-frame ones; the method was immunoSEQ multiplex PCR. Among 140,000 to 150,000 clones, roughly 80% were seen once, and the ten largest hold around 3.4%. The specimen sequenced was peripheral blood. The receptors come from a man between 65 and 85 years old who had recovered from COVID-19.

This clone showed up just a few times. Other DNA sequences in the same sample also yield this CDR3. The rearrangement links TRBV30 to TRBJ1-2; 9 nucleotides line up with TRBD1. The V gene end was trimmed by 2 bases and the J gene end by 8 bases; junction bases not matched to a gene: 3. The germline V gene has CDR1 GTSNPN and CDR2 SVGIG (reference sequence). The CDR3 is 12 residues long. The CDR3 bases are TGTGCCTGGAGTCCGGGACAGGGCGGCTACACCTTC. As protein: CAWSPGQGGYTF.

J is TRBJ1-4 and V is TRBV5-1; D may be TRBD1 (5 bases). The V gene's germline CDR1 is SGHRS and CDR2 YFSETQ. The CDR3 is 14 residues long. Trimming took 0 bases from V and 7 from J, leaving 10 bases between them. The CDR3 bases are TGCGCCAGCAGCTTGGGGCCCCAGGGTGAAAAACTGTTTTTT. Protein product: CASSLGPQGEKLFF.

The rearrangement uses TRBV5-4 and TRBJ1-2; possible D gene TRBD1, 5 bases. Trimming cost V 5 bases and J 5 bases, with 16 bases left between them. The V gene's germline CDR1 is SGHNT and CDR2 YYREEE (reference sequence). The CDR3 is 14 residues long. CDR3 sequence reads: CASSSLRDYYGYTF. The CDR3 bases are TGTGCCAGCAGTTCCTTAAGGGACTATTATGGCTACACCTTC. Using reference TRBV5-4 and TRBJ1-2 for the parts outside the CDR3, the full variable domain is ETGVTQSPTHLIKTRGQQVTLRCSSQSGHNTVSWYQQALGQGPQFIFQYYREEENGRGNFPPRFSGLQFPNYSSELNVNALELDDSALYLCASSSLRDYYGYTFGSGTRLTVV.

The sample holds one count of this clone. This chain uses TRBV27 with TRBJ2-1; unclear D gene. Germline CDR1 is MNHEY and CDR2 is SMNVEV (reference sequence). The CDR3 runs to 13 residues. V gave up 7 bases and J gave up 5 bases, with 12 bases separating them. The CDR3 spells CASTGYTDNEQFF. CDR3 DNA sequence: TGTGCCAGCACCGGGTATACGGACAATGAGCAGTTCTTC.

The chain is built from TRBV30 and TRBJ2-1; 13 nucleotides align to TRBD2. The V gene's germline CDR1 is GTSNPN and CDR2 SVGIG (reference sequence). The CDR3 loop spans 17 amino acids. J lost 8 bases, V lost 0 bases, and 10 bases had no gene match. Here the CDR3 DNA reads TGTGCCTGGAGTGTAACCTGGACTAGCGGGAGTGGCGATGAGCAGTTCTTC. Encoded protein: CAWSVTWTSGSGDEQFF.

The chain couples TRBV7-9 to TRBJ2-1; tentatively, D is TRBD2 (5 bases). Germline values: CDR1 SEHNR, CDR2 FQNEAQ (reference sequence). The CDR3 consists of 15 residues. Trimming shortened V by 0 bases and J by 9 bases, and 15 bases separated the two germline ends. Here the CDR3 DNA reads TGTGCCAGCAGCTTAGCACTTAGGAGTGAGGGTGAGCAGTTCTTC. Amino acid sequence: CASSLALRSEGEQFF.

The gene calls are TRBV7-2 and TRBJ2-1; D is possibly TRBD1 (6 bases). The CDR3 totals 16 residues. V was cut by 4 bases and J by 6 bases, with 19 bases left in between. Germline CDR1 is SGHTA and CDR2 is FQGNSA. CDR3 amino acids: CASSYSGHGVGNEQFF. CDR3 DNA: TGTGCCAGCAGCTATTCGGGACACGGGGTGGGCAATGAGCAGTTCTTC. The full variable domain, rest sourced from reference TRBV7-2 and TRBJ2-1, is GAGVSQSPSNKVTEKGKDVELRCDPISGHTALYWYRQSLGQGLEFLIYFQGNSAPDKSGLPSDRFSAERTGGSVSTLTIQRTQQEDSAVYLCASSYSGHGVGNEQFFGPGTRLTVL.

The chain recombines TRBV7-3 with TRBJ2-1; D perhaps matches TRBD2 (6 bases). The CDR3 totals 14 residues. From germline, CDR1 is SGHTA and CDR2 FQGTGA. V was shortened by 2 bases and J by 4 bases, with 9 bases between the two germline ends. CDR3 sequence (DNA): TGTGCCAGCAGCTTACAAGCGGGTTACAATGAGCAGTTCTTC. This codes for CASSLQAGYNEQFF.